A selection of T cell receptor beta chains follows, all from one sample in a study of blood T cell repertoires in COVID-19. Libraries were prepared by immunoSEQ multiplex PCR; TCRdb keeps only in-frame clonotypes and omits some of them. Of about 220,000 clones listed, 82% are singletons. The material sequenced was PBMCs or T cells enriched from blood (not recorded which). The origin of the receptors is a woman aged 55-75 years who had recovered from COVID-19. CDR3s include the opening cysteine and the closing phenylalanine or tryptophan. D genes are given only for firm matches. Rows may omit the clone size; those that give it use once, few, many or a size class.

d_call,v_call,j_call,clone_size,cdr3_nt,cdr3_aa
-,TRBV5-6,TRBJ2-3,-,TGTGCCAGCAGCTTGGGCTGGGGTAGCGGCACAGATACGCAGTATTTT,CASSLGWGSGTDTQYF
-,TRBV5-4,TRBJ2-1,-,TGTGCCAGCAGCTCCACTGACTTACTCTCCTACAATGAGCAGTTCTTC,CASSSTDLLSYNEQFF
-,TRBV12-3/TRBV12-4,TRBJ2-1,-,TGTGCCAGCAGTTGGCAGGTCAGGGATGAGCAGTTCTTC,CASSWQVRDEQFF
TRBD2,TRBV4-1,TRBJ2-3,-,TGCGCCAGCAGCCAGCGGGGGTCGAATACGCAGTATTTT,CASSQRGSNTQYF
-,TRBV12-5,TRBJ2-1,-,TGTGCTAGTGTTGCCTCAAACAGGGGAGGAAGCTCCTACAATGAGCAGTTCTTC,CASVASNRGGSSYNEQFF
TRBD1,TRBV18,TRBJ2-3,few,TGTGCCAGCTCACTCCGGACAGGGTGGACAGATACGCAGTATTTT,CASSLRTGWTDTQYF
-,TRBV5-4,TRBJ2-5,-,TGTGCCAGCCGACTCCCGGGGGTCGAGACCCAGTACTTC,CASRLPGVETQYF
-,TRBV19,TRBJ1-6,-,TGTGCCAGTAGTTCCGGGGGAGGGTCACCCCTCCACTTT,CASSSGGGSPLHF
TRBD1,TRBV5-1,TRBJ2-5,-,TGCGCCAGCAGCCCCGTGACAGGGCTCGGGGAGACCCAGTACTTC,CASSPVTGLGETQYF
TRBD1,TRBV7-7,TRBJ2-2,-,TGTGCCAGCAGTCCCGGACAGGGAAGAACCGGGGAGCTGTTTTTT,CASSPGQGRTGELFF
-,TRBV19,TRBJ1-6,-,TGTGCCAGTAGTATTTACAGGGTTGGTAATTCACCCCTCCACTTT,CASSIYRVGNSPLHF
-,TRBV19,TRBJ1-6,few,TGTGCCAGTAGTATGGGGGGGCATTCACCCCTCCACTTT,CASSMGGHSPLHF
-,TRBV11-3,TRBJ2-7,-,TGTGCCAGCAGCTTTGGCAATCGCGAGCAGTACTTC,CASSFGNREQYF
TRBD1,TRBV7-2,TRBJ2-7,-,TGTGCCAGCAGCAACGACAGGGTCGAGATCGAGCAGTACTTC,CASSNDRVEIEQYF
-,TRBV25-1,TRBJ1-1,once,TGTGCCAGCAGTGTCAGGGGTACTGAAGCTTTCTTT,CASSVRGTEAFF
TRBD1,TRBV27,TRBJ2-7,few,TGTGCCAGCAGTTCCCATGGGACAGGGGTAAGGGAGCAGTACTTC,CASSSHGTGVREQYF
TRBD2,TRBV5-5,TRBJ2-5,-,TGTGCCAGCAGCTTGGTAATAGCGGGTCAAGAGACCCAGTACTTC,CASSLVIAGQETQYF
-,TRBV19,TRBJ1-1,-,TGTGCCAGTAGTATAGGGGAGGACACTGAAGCTTTCTTT,CASSIGEDTEAFF
-,TRBV6-5,TRBJ2-7,-,TGTGCCAGCAGTTACTCGTCAGGGGGGACAGCCTACGAGCAGTACTTC,CASSYSSGGTAYEQYF
-,TRBV19,TRBJ1-4,-,TGTGCCAGTAGTATCATCGCGTCTTTTGAAAAACTGTTTTTT,CASSIIASFEKLFF
TRBD1,TRBV15,TRBJ1-4,-,TGTGCCACCAGCAGAGATGAACTCGTGACCCGGGACAGGAATTCGAGGAAACTGTTTTTT,CATSRDELVTRDRNSRKLFF
TRBD2,TRBV10-3,TRBJ2-1,-,TGTGCCATTCGGACTAGCGATTACAATGAGCAGTTCTTC,CAIRTSDYNEQFF
TRBD1,TRBV5-1,TRBJ2-7,-,TGCGCCAGCAGCACCTCCCGGGACAGTTACGAGCAGTACTTC,CASSTSRDSYEQYF
-,TRBV11-2,TRBJ2-3,-,TGTGCCAGCAGCTCCCGACTAGGGCCCACAGATACGCAGTATTTT,CASSSRLGPTDTQYF
-,TRBV15,TRBJ1-5,-,TGTGCCACCAGCTTAAGCAATCTCCAGCCCCAGCATTTT,CATSLSNLQPQHF
-,TRBV6-6,TRBJ1-6,once,TGTGCCAGCAGTTACAAGGAGGGGTCACCCCTCCACTTT,CASSYKEGSPLHF
-,TRBV29-1,TRBJ2-7,-,TGCAGCGTTGAAAGACGCCTTTTGGCAGGTACCTACGAGCAGTACTTC,CSVERRLLAGTYEQYF
-,TRBV5-8,TRBJ1-3,-,TGTGCCAGCAGTTTTCAGGGCATCTCTGGAAACACCATATATTTT,CASSFQGISGNTIYF
-,TRBV7-8,TRBJ1-5,-,TGTGCCAGCAGCCTTGACAGTGTTAGCAATCAGCCCCAGCATTTT,CASSLDSVSNQPQHF
TRBD1,TRBV6-5,TRBJ1-1,-,TGTGCCGGACAGGGATTAGGTGGGGGAACTGAAGCTTTCTTT,CAGQGLGGGTEAFF
TRBD1,TRBV13,TRBJ1-2,-,TGTGCCAGCAGACGGACAGGGGGCTATGGCTACACCTTC,CASRRTGGYGYTF
TRBD1,TRBV2,TRBJ1-6,few,TGTGCCAGCAGCTCCAATCCCGGGACAGGGTATTCACCCCTCCACTTT,CASSSNPGTGYSPLHF
TRBD1,TRBV6-5,TRBJ1-5,once,TGTGCCAGCAGGGACAGGGGCAGTCAGCCCCAGCATTTT,CASRDRGSQPQHF
TRBD1,TRBV10-3,TRBJ2-7,-,TGTGCCATCAGTGAGAAGGGGACAGGGGGCCACGAGCAGTACTTC,CAISEKGTGGHEQYF
-,TRBV5-4,TRBJ1-6,many,TGTGCCAGCAGCTTGGGGAGCCAGGCGGGATCACCCCTCCACTTT,CASSLGSQAGSPLHF